A single sample is the source of the 30 T cell receptor beta chains below, sequenced in a study of cytomegalovirus exposure and HLA in healthy donors. Primers for the PCR totalled 60 Vbeta and 13 Jbeta. Only in-frame clones appear in the TCRdb table, and some are missing; sequencing was by immunoSEQ multiplex PCR. The sample yields around 70,000 clones, of which the top ten take up about 4%. Sequenced: PBMCs. The origin of the receptors is a female donor in good health and CMV-seropositive.

This sequence joins TRBV7-2 and TRBJ1-1, with D perhaps matching TRBD1 (5 bases). CDR1 and CDR2 from the germline V gene are SGHTA and FQGNSA. Trimming removed 5 bases at V and 0 bases at J, with 13 bases between. The CDR3 spans 15 residues. The chain's CDR3 is CASSAGGGVNTEAFF. The CDR3 DNA sequence: TGTGCCAGCAGCGCCGGGGGAGGGGTGAACACTGAAGCTTTCTTT.

The CDR3 DNA reads as TGTGCCAGCTCACCAGAAATAGAGAACACTGAAGCTTTCTTT. Translating it yields CASSPEIENTEAFF. This chain joins TRBV18 and TRBJ1-1; D is ambiguous. This CDR3 contains 14 residues. V dropped 2 bases and J dropped 1 base, with 8 bases sitting between them. Germline lookup yields CDR1 KGHSH and CDR2 LQKENI.

V gene TRBV5-1 combines with J gene TRBJ2-1; D remains ambiguous. V shed 4 bases and J shed 0 bases, with 11 bases lying between them. The CDR3 contains 15 residues. Germline-derived CDR1 and CDR2 are SGHRS and YFSETQ. CDR3: CASSLNDISYNEQFF. CDR3 bases: TGCGCCAGCAGCCTAAACGACATCTCCTACAATGAGCAGTTCTTC.

V usage is TRBV7-2 and J usage is TRBJ2-1; 8 bases align to TRBD2. V lost 1 base and J lost 9; bases outside the gene matches: 8. This CDR3 is built from 15 residues. Germline CDR1 reads SGHTA; CDR2 reads FQGNSA. The CDR3 spells CASSLVGGAGGEQFF. For the CDR3, the DNA is TGTGCCAGCAGCTTAGTCGGGGGGGCCGGTGGTGAGCAGTTCTTC. The complete variable domain, with remaining parts taken from reference TRBV7-2 and TRBJ2-1, reads GAGVSQSPSNKVTEKGKDVELRCDPISGHTALYWYRQSLGQGLEFLIYFQGNSAPDKSGLPSDRFSAERTGGSVSTLTIQRTQQEDSAVYLCASSLVGGAGGEQFFGPGTRLTVL.

Concerning this clone itself: One end of the junction does not line up with germline, which may come from a read error. This rearrangement joins TRBV29-1 to TRBJ2-1, with a weak D call TRBD1 (6 bases). Germline CDR1 reads SQVTM; CDR2 reads ANQGSEA. CDR3 length: 10 residues. The CDR3: CRVGQTEQFF. The CDR3 coding sequence is TGCAGAGTTGGACAGACCGAGCAGTTCTTC.

CDR3 region: CASSQRFLKTRGNSPLHF. The DNA of the CDR3 is TGTGCCAGCAGCCAACGGTTTTTAAAGACTCGGGGGAATTCACCCCTCCACTTT. The chain is built from TRBV14 and TRBJ1-6; D may be TRBD1 (5 bases). The CDR3 loop spans 18 amino acids. Germline values: CDR1 SGHDN, CDR2 FVKESK. V was cut by 2 bases and J by 7 bases, with 21 bases left in between.

The J gene is TRBJ2-7, the V gene TRBV7-2; D ambiguous. The CDR3 has 11 residues. V lost 5 bases, J lost 5 bases, and 7 bases lay in between. The germline CDR1 and CDR2 sequences are SGHTA and FQGNSA. The CDR3 nucleotides read TGTGCCAGCAGCCGAGAGGACGAGCAGTACTTC. This encodes CASSREDEQYF.

The chain has TRBV4-1 and TRBJ2-4; 10 positions agree with TRBD2. CDR3 length: 14 amino acids. J was trimmed by 9 bases and V by 3 bases; bases with no gene match: 5. Germline V gene lookup returns CDR1 MGHRA and CDR2 YSYEKL. The CDR3 DNA is TGCGCCAGCAGCCAGATAGCGGGAGGCGGCATTCAGTACTTC. Translated, it gives CASSQIAGGGIQYF.

The chain uses TRBV18 and TRBJ2-7; 9 bases map to TRBD1. Germline V lookup: CDR1 KGHSH, CDR2 LQKENI. V lost 4 bases, J lost 4 bases, and 17 bases stayed unmatched. The CDR3 runs 18 residues. CDR3 bases: TGTGCCAGCTCACGTGCCGCTAGTCCCCGGACAGGGGATTACGAGCAGTACTTC. This gives the protein CASSRAASPRTGDYEQYF. The variable domain in full, completed from reference TRBV18 and TRBJ2-7, reads NAGVMQNPRHLVRRRGQEARLRCSPMKGHSHVYWYRQLPEEGLKFMVYLQKENIIDESGMPKERFSAEFPKEGPSILRIQQVVRGDSAAYFCASSRAASPRTGDYEQYFGPGTRLTVT.

This chain links TRBV9 with TRBJ1-3, with TRBD1 as a possible D gene (5 bases). CDR3 length: 16 amino acids. V was pared by 3 bases and J by 0 bases, with 13 bases between. CDR1 is SGDLS and CDR2 is YYNGEE in the germline V gene. CDR3 sequence reads: CASSGGRDYSGNTIYF. CDR3 nucleotide sequence: TGTGCCAGCAGCGGGGGACGGGACTACTCTGGAAACACCATATATTTT. The variable domain in full, completed from reference TRBV9 and TRBJ1-3, reads DSGVTQTPKHLITATGQRVTLRCSPRSGDLSVYWYQQSLDQGLQFLIQYYNGEERAKGNILERFSAQQFPDLHSELNLSSLELGDSALYFCASSGGRDYSGNTIYFGEGSWLTVV.

The J gene is TRBJ2-3, the V gene TRBV19, with D possibly TRBD2 on 6 matching bases. The V end was cut by 5 bases, the J end by 7 bases, with 10 bases between. This CDR3 comprises 12 residues. Looked up from germline, CDR1 is LNHDA and CDR2 is SQIVND (reference sequence). Here the CDR3 DNA reads TGTGCCAGTAGTCCGCGGGGTTATACGCAGTATTTT. This sequence encodes CASSPRGYTQYF.

This chain connects TRBV4-3 to TRBJ2-3; 8 nucleotides align to TRBD2. CDR3 length equals 15 residues. The J segment lost 6 bases and the V segment lost 0 bases, leaving 5 bases of the junction unmatched. CDR1 is LGHNA, CDR2 YSLEER, per germline. The CDR3 DNA reads TGCGCCAGCAGCCAAGATGCGGGGGGCATTGATACGCAGTATTTT. This translates into CASSQDAGGIDTQYF.

V gene TRBV7-2 combines with J gene TRBJ2-7; D not certain. Germline V gene sequence: CDR1 SGHTA, CDR2 FQGNSA. Trimming pared 1 base from V and 12 bases from J, leaving 10 bases between. The CDR3 runs to 11 residues. CDR3 coding DNA: TGTGCCAGCAGCTTAGACTACTTACCGTACTTC. Translated, it gives CASSLDYLPYF.

Written as DNA, the CDR3 is TGTGCCATCAGTGAAGCCCAGGCTAACTATGGCTACACCTTC. As protein: CAISEAQANYGYTF. This rearrangement joins TRBV10-3 to TRBJ1-2; D not resolved. Germline values: CDR1 ENHRY, CDR2 SYGVKD. The CDR3 sequence is 14 residues long. Trimming took 3 bases from V and 0 from J, leaving 8 bases between them.

The chain is built from TRBV7-9 and TRBJ1-2; 11 bases are shared with TRBD1. CDR1 and CDR2 from the germline V gene are SEHNR and FQNEAQ (reference sequence). The J segment lost 4 bases and the V segment lost 4 bases, leaving 14 bases of the junction unmatched. The CDR3 extends over 18 amino acids. The CDR3, as DNA: TGTGCCAGCAGCTCAAACGGAGGACAGGGGGCTTCTATCTATGGCTACACCTTC. Translation: CASSSNGGQGASIYGYTF. The full variable domain, its missing parts supplied by reference TRBV7-9 and TRBJ1-2, is DTGVSQNPRHKITKRGQNVTFRCDPISEHNRLYWYRQTLGQGPEFLTYFQNEAQLEKSRLLSDRFSAERPKGSFSTLEIQRTEQGDSAMYLCASSSNGGQGASIYGYTFGSGTRLTVV.

The genes are TRBV6-6 and TRBJ2-5; D call uncertain. This CDR3 is 13 amino acids long. Germline lookup yields CDR1 MNHNY and CDR2 SVGAGI (reference sequence). V was pared by 9 bases and J by 1 base, with 12 bases between. The DNA of the CDR3 is TGTGCCAGTTTTGGGCAAATCCAAGAGACCCAGTACTTC. It specifies CASFGQIQETQYF.

The J gene is TRBJ2-7, the V gene TRBV19, with 9 bases lining up with TRBD2. This CDR3 spans 16 amino acids. Per germline, CDR1 LNHDA and CDR2 SQIVND (reference sequence). The trim removed 0 bases at V and 4 bases at J, leaving 7 bases unmatched. Here the CDR3 reads CASSIDRLAGTYEQYF. The CDR3, as DNA: TGTGCCAGTAGTATAGATCGGCTAGCGGGGACATACGAGCAGTACTTC.

This chain links TRBV5-4 with TRBJ2-1, with 9 bases fitting TRBD1. V dropped 4 bases and J dropped 7; count of bases not matched to a gene: 9. The CDR3 extends over 15 amino acids. Germline V lookup: CDR1 SGHNT, CDR2 YYREEE (reference sequence). DNA for the CDR3: TGTGCCAGCAGCGTGGGACAGGGATGGCCTAATGAGCAGTTCTTC. This sequence encodes CASSVGQGWPNEQFF.

The V gene is TRBV4-1, the J gene TRBJ1-1; the D is unclear. The CDR3 spans 15 residues. The V end was cut by 5 bases, the J end by 4 bases, with 17 bases between. Per the germline V gene, CDR1 is MGHRA and CDR2 is YSYEKL. For the CDR3, the DNA is TGCGCCAGCAGCGGTCAGGACGGCCGGGGCACTGAAGCTTTCTTT. It yields the protein CASSGQDGRGTEAFF.

V and J are TRBV16 and TRBJ1-1, with D possibly matching TRBD1 (6 bases). Germline V gene lookup returns CDR1 KGHSY and CDR2 FQNENV. Trimming left V 1 base short and J 6 bases short, with 15 bases between. The CDR3 loop spans 15 amino acids. The CDR3 sequence: CASSQLYRDDAEAFF. The CDR3 region has the DNA TGTGCCAGCAGCCAATTATACAGGGATGACGCTGAAGCTTTCTTT.

The chain has TRBV4-1 and TRBJ1-3; tentative D call: TRBD1 (5 bases). Germline CDR1 reads MGHRA; CDR2 reads YSYEKL. V gave up 2 bases and J gave up 2 bases, with 13 bases separating them. CDR3 size: 16 residues. The DNA for the CDR3 is TGCGCCAGCAGCCAATTTGCAGGGTTCCCTGGAAACACCATATATTTT. Its translation is CASSQFAGFPGNTIYF.

V and J are TRBV27 and TRBJ2-7, with TRBD2 identical over 13 bases. The CDR3 contains 15 residues. Germline values: CDR1 MNHEY, CDR2 SMNVEV (reference sequence). Trimming at V came to 5 bases and at J to 6 bases, leaving 7 bases not matched to a gene. The CDR3 reads CASSPRTSGSSEQYF. The DNA for the CDR3 is TGTGCCAGCAGTCCCAGGACTAGCGGGAGCTCCGAGCAGTACTTC.

V and J are TRBV30 and TRBJ2-7; TRBD2 matches at 10 bases. CDR1 is GTSNPN, CDR2 SVGIG, per germline (reference sequence). The trim removed 1 base at V and 3 bases at J, leaving 6 bases unmatched. CDR3 size: 15 residues. The DNA of the CDR3 is TGTGCCTGGAGTGGGAAACTAGCGGGATTCTACGAGCAGTACTTC. It translates to CAWSGKLAGFYEQYF.

V and J are TRBV6-5 and TRBJ1-2; D unresolved. Deletions cut 6 bases from V and 4 bases from J, with 15 bases between. Germline lookup yields CDR1 MNHEY and CDR2 SVGAGI. The CDR3 runs 14 residues. The CDR3 loop is CASRMDGEVYGYTF. The DNA for the CDR3 is TGTGCCAGCAGGATGGACGGGGAGGTCTATGGCTACACCTTC.

V usage is TRBV2 and J usage is TRBJ1-4, with D unresolved. CDR1 is SNHLY, CDR2 FYNNEI, per germline. The CDR3 is 14 amino acids. Trimming left V 4 bases short and J 8 bases short, with 14 bases between. The CDR3 coding sequence is TGTGCCAGCAGTGTATCGGAGCGAGAAGAAAAACTGTTTTTT. It encodes CASSVSEREEKLFF.

In regard to this clone: One junction end does not reproduce the germline sequence, and a read error may be involved. V usage is TRBV12-5 and J usage is TRBJ1-5; D gene ambiguous. Per the germline V gene, CDR1 is LGHNT and CDR2 is FRNRAP. The CDR3 loop spans 16 amino acids. CDR3 sequence: CASGTDGRSMDQHQHF. The DNA of the CDR3 is TGTGCTAGTGGAACGGACGGGAGAAGTATGGATCAGCACCAGCATTTT.

In the case of this clone: Other DNA sequences of this sample code for an identical CDR3. The chain has TRBV11-2 and TRBJ2-1, with 11 bases fitting TRBD2. There are 15 residues in the CDR3. CDR1 and CDR2 (germline): SGHAT, FQNNGV. V was clipped by 4 bases and J by 5 bases; unmatched bases: 4. The CDR3 coding sequence is TGTGCCAGCAGCTATAGCGGGGGGGCCCACAATGAGCAGTTCTTC. It is translated as CASSYSGGAHNEQFF.

The genes are TRBV4-1 and TRBJ1-1; D remains unclear. V lost 5 bases, J lost 1 base, and 8 bases lay in between. The CDR3 is 13 amino acids. Germline lookup yields CDR1 MGHRA and CDR2 YSYEKL. The CDR3 loop reads CASSVRWNTEAFF. The DNA for the CDR3 is TGCGCCAGCAGCGTCAGATGGAACACTGAAGCTTTCTTT.

The chain recombines TRBV6-1 with TRBJ2-7; TRBD2 aligns across 8 bases. Trimming cost V 6 bases and J 5 bases; bases outside gene matches: 6. In germline, CDR1 is MNHNS, CDR2 SASEGT. The CDR3 covers 13 residues. CDR3 in amino acids: CASSPREGDEQYF. Here the CDR3 DNA reads TGTGCCAGCAGCCCACGGGAGGGGGACGAGCAGTACTTC.

The rearrangement joins TRBV5-1 to TRBJ2-1; the match to TRBD2 covers 10 bases. The CDR3 has 16 amino acids. In germline, CDR1 is SGHRS, CDR2 YFSETQ. The junction had 12 bases not matched to a gene; V was cut back by 6 bases and J by 6 bases. The DNA of the CDR3 is TGCGCCAGCAAACGCTACCTAGCGGGAGAAAGCAATGAGCAGTTCTTC. As protein: CASKRYLAGESNEQFF. Complete variable domain (other parts from reference TRBV5-1 and TRBJ2-1): KAGVTQTPRYLIKTRGQQVTLSCSPISGHRSVSWYQQTPGQGLQFLFEYFSETQRNKGNFPGRFSGRQFSNSRSEMNVSTLELGDSALYLCASKRYLAGESNEQFFGPGTRLTVL.